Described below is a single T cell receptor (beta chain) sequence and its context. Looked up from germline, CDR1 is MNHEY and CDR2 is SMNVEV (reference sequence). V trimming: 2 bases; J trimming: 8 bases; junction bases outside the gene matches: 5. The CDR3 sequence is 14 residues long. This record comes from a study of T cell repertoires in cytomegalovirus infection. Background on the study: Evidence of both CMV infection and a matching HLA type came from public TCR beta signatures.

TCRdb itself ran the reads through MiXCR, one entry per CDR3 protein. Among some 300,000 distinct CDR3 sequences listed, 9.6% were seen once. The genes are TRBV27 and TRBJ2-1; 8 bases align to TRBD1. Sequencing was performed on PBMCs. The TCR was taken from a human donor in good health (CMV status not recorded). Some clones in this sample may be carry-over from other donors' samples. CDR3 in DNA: TGTGCCAGCAGTTTACTGGACAGGGAGTATGAGCAGTTCTTC. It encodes CASSLLDREYEQFF.